This TCR beta chain was sequenced in a study of radiotherapy plus CTLA-4 blockade in lung cancer. The junction had 6 bases not matched to a gene; V was cut back by 1 base and J by 8 bases. Germline-derived CDR1 and CDR2 are MGHRA and YSYEKL. The CDR3 sequence is 14 residues long. This clone showed up just a few times. TCRdb keeps only in-frame clones here, not all; method: immunoSEQ multiplex PCR. The table includes about 77,000 clones, less than 85% detected once. The source of this sequence is a human donor with non-small cell lung cancer whose response to radiotherapy plus ipilimumab could not be evaluated. The starting material was peripheral blood, obtained from a patient treated with radiotherapy plus ipilimumab. The chain combines TRBV4-1 with TRBJ1-1; 8 bases are a match to TRBD1. CDR3 sequence (DNA): TGCGCCAGCAGCCAAGTTAGGGGACAGGCGGAAGCTTTCTTT. Protein sequence: CASSQVRGQAEAFF.